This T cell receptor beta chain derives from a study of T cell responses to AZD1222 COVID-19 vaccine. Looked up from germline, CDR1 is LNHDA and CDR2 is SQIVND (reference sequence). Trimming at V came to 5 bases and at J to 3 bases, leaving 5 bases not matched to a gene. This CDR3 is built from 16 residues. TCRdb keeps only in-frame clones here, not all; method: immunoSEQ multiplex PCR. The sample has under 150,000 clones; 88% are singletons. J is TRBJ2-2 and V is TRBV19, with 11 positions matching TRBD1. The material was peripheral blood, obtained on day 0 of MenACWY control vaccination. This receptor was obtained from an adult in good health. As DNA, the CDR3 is TGTGCCAGTAGTTCCGGACAGGGGGCCTACACCGGGGAGCTGTTTTTT. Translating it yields CASSSGQGAYTGELFF.